Included here is one TCR beta chain sequence, with context. Sequencing used immunoSEQ multiplex PCR; TCRdb keeps in-frame clones, though not all of them. The sample records about 58,000 clones, more than 85% being singletons. The entry originates in a study of OX40 agonist ivuxolimab in advanced cancers. Across the whole study: With ivuxolimab, an agonistic anti-OX40 (CD134) antibody, patients were treated.

The CDR3 is 15 residues long. The trim removed 5 bases at V and 0 bases at J, leaving 3 bases unmatched. Germline V lookup: CDR1 SGHNT, CDR2 YENEEA. The V call is TRBV11-3, the J call TRBJ1-1; 10 bases align to TRBD1. The input for sequencing was CD4+ or CD8+ T cells sorted from blood, taken in a trial of the OX40 agonist ivuxolimab. This TCR came from an adult with an advanced solid tumor such as melanoma, head and neck, liver or kidney cancer. CDR3 protein: CASSRGQGLNTEAFF. The CDR3 DNA sequence: TGTGCCAGCAGCCGGGGACAGGGGTTGAACACTGAAGCTTTCTTT.